This TCR beta chain was observed in a study of blood T cell repertoires in COVID-19. Only in-frame clones appear in the TCRdb table, and some are missing; sequencing was by immunoSEQ multiplex PCR. This sample carries 300,000 to 450,000 clones, 85% of them seen once, and the ten largest clones take 3.6%. The CDR3 is 13 amino acids. The germline V gene has CDR1 SGHDT and CDR2 YYEEEE. The V segment lost 5 bases and the J segment 5 bases; nucleotides outside the gene matches: 5. The chain joins TRBV5-6 to TRBJ1-1, with TRBD1 matching 8 bases. Sequencing used peripheral blood. The origin of this receptor is a woman between 18 and 29 years old with acute or convalescent COVID-19. The CDR3 reads CASSSTGGTEAFF. The CDR3 DNA is TGTGCCAGCAGTTCTACAGGGGGTACTGAAGCTTTCTTT.